The rows below give T cell receptor beta chains drawn from one sample of a study of blood T cell repertoires in COVID-19. TCRdb's table, derived via immunoSEQ multiplex PCR, lists solely in-frame clones and lacks some. This table holds around 310,000 clones, 85% to 90% found once. What was sequenced was PBMCs or T cells enriched from blood (not recorded which). The source is a woman aged 30 to 39 who had recovered from COVID-19. Each CDR3 is given with its conserved first and last residue. D genes are given only for firm matches. Expanded clones get a size class; other rows say once, few or many, or leave the size out.

d_gene	v_gene	j_gene	abundance	CDR3aa	CDR3nt
TRBD1	TRBV28	TRBJ2-5	NA	CASSSPGTGLRETQYF	TGTGCCAGCAGTTCTCCCGGGACAGGGTTGCGAGAGACCCAGTACTTC
TRBD2	TRBV7-2	TRBJ2-3	NA	CASSLVAGTSEADTQYF	TGTGCCAGCAGCTTAGTGGCCGGGACTAGCGAGGCAGATACGCAGTATTTT
NA	TRBV6-4	TRBJ1-1	NA	CASQAGPSTEAFF	TGTGCCAGCCAAGCAGGGCCGTCTACTGAAGCTTTCTTT
NA	TRBV19	TRBJ1-4	once	CASSPNGGTNEKLFF	TGTGCCAGTAGTCCCAATGGGGGGACTAATGAAAAACTGTTTTTT
NA	TRBV11-2	TRBJ1-3	once	CASSLPGSGNTIYF	TGTGCCAGCAGCTTACCGGGCTCTGGAAACACCATATATTTT
NA	TRBV10-3	TRBJ1-1	NA	CAISELGRQGGTEAFF	TGTGCCATCAGTGAGCTGGGTCGTCAGGGTGGCACTGAAGCTTTCTTT
TRBD2	TRBV19	TRBJ2-5	once	CASSRTFLAGTYQETQYF	TGTGCCAGTAGTCGTACATTTCTAGCGGGAACTTACCAAGAGACCCAGTACTTC
NA	TRBV9	TRBJ2-7	NA	CASSVGGLSYEQYF	TGTGCCAGCAGCGTAGGAGGGCTCTCCTACGAGCAGTACTTC
NA	TRBV11-2	TRBJ2-4	NA	CASSLSGPYTNIQYF	TGTGCCAGCAGCTTAAGTGGGCCGTACACAAACATTCAGTACTTC
TRBD1	TRBV7-2	TRBJ1-2	NA	CASSSGGYNYGYTF	TGTGCCAGCAGCTCAGGGGGCTATAACTATGGCTACACCTTC
TRBD2	TRBV19	TRBJ2-3	NA	CASSDLAGGYTQYF	TGTGCCAGTAGTGACCTAGCGGGAGGTTATACGCAGTATTTT
NA	TRBV28	TRBJ2-2	once	CASSLFGQVDIFIGPGELFF	TGTGCCAGCAGTTTATTCGGCCAAGTGGACATTTTTATTGGGCCCGGGGAGCTGTTTTTT
TRBD2	TRBV19	TRBJ2-1	once	CASSMTGRLAGGSYNEQFF	TGTGCCAGTAGTATGACAGGCAGACTAGCGGGAGGGTCCTACAATGAGCAGTTCTTC
TRBD1	TRBV11-2	TRBJ1-1	few	CASSPLLTGDEAFF	TGTGCCAGCAGCCCCCTCTTGACAGGGGATGAAGCTTTCTTT
TRBD1	TRBV7-6	TRBJ2-1	NA	CASSLARGHYNEQFF	TGTGCCAGCAGCTTAGCCAGGGGGCACTACAATGAGCAGTTCTTC
TRBD1	TRBV27	TRBJ1-3	NA	CASSPDRIFSGNTIYF	TGTGCCAGCAGCCCGGACAGGATCTTCTCTGGAAACACCATATATTTT
NA	TRBV13	TRBJ1-1	NA	CASSLAGLLNTEAFF	TGTGCCAGCAGCTTAGCAGGGCTTTTGAACACTGAAGCTTTCTTT
NA	TRBV4-2	TRBJ1-2	NA	CASSAAQGKDGYTF	TGTGCCAGCAGCGCGGCCCAGGGGAAGGATGGCTACACCTTC
NA	TRBV28	TRBJ1-6	NA	CASSPQEGHYNSPLHF	TGTGCCAGCAGTCCACAAGAGGGACACTATAATTCACCCCTCCACTTT
TRBD2	TRBV7-2	TRBJ2-5	NA	CASSVPGGETQYF	TGTGCCAGCAGCGTCCCGGGAGGAGAGACCCAGTACTTC
NA	TRBV19	TRBJ1-2	NA	CASSIGDYGYTF	TGTGCCAGTAGTATCGGTGACTATGGCTACACCTTC
NA	TRBV6-5	TRBJ1-6	once	CASSSGLSRYNSPLHF	TGTGCCAGCAGTTCAGGGTTGAGCCGGTATAATTCACCCCTCCACTTT
TRBD1	TRBV4-3	TRBJ2-2	NA	CASSQGGQGRTGELFF	TGCGCCAGCAGCCAGGGCGGACAGGGGCGAACCGGGGAGCTGTTTTTT
TRBD1	TRBV4-2	TRBJ1-2	NA	CASSDRGNYGYTF	TGTGCCAGCAGTGACAGGGGAAACTATGGCTACACCTTC
NA	TRBV28	TRBJ2-3	NA	CASSLPSEDTDTQYF	TGTGCCAGCAGTTTGCCTAGCGAGGACACAGATACGCAGTATTTT
NA	TRBV9	TRBJ2-7	NA	CASSPLGDSGTYYEGAEQYF	TGTGCCAGCAGCCCACTAGGGGACTCCGGGACTTACTACGAGGGAGCCGAGCAGTACTTC
NA	TRBV7-7	TRBJ1-5	NA	CASSLRGSGNQPQHF	TGTGCTAGCAGCCTCAGGGGTAGCGGCAATCAGCCCCAGCATTTT
NA	TRBV27	TRBJ2-6	once	CASSRRLRALPQPGANVLTF	TGTGCCAGCAGTCGCCGTTTGCGGGCTTTACCCCAGCCTGGGGCCAACGTCCTGACTTTC
TRBD2	TRBV5-4	TRBJ2-7	NA	CASSSGTSGSVYEQYF	TGTGCCAGCAGCTCAGGGACTAGCGGGAGTGTGTACGAGCAGTACTTC
TRBD2	TRBV6-5	TRBJ2-1	few	CASSYGTSGINEQFF	TGTGCCAGCAGTTACGGGACTAGCGGGATCAATGAGCAGTTCTTC
TRBD1	TRBV14	TRBJ2-7	NA	CASSPRDSYSYEQYF	TGTGCCAGCAGCCCACGGGACAGTTACTCCTACGAGCAGTACTTC
NA	TRBV7-2	TRBJ2-5	NA	CASSHFRLPQETQYF	TGTGCCAGCAGCCATTTCAGACTCCCCCAAGAGACCCAGTACTTC
TRBD2	TRBV5-1	TRBJ2-2	NA	CASTITGTSDTGELFF	TGCGCCAGCACGATAACCGGGACTAGTGACACCGGGGAGCTGTTTTTT
NA	TRBV3-1/TRBV3-2	TRBJ1-1	NA	CASSQDSLSGAFF	TGTGCCAGCAGCCAAGACAGCTTGTCCGGGGCTTTCTTT
TRBD1	TRBV2	TRBJ1-1	NA	CASSEQGAGEAFF	TGTGCCAGCAGTGAACAGGGGGCGGGAGAAGCTTTCTTT
TRBD1	TRBV28	TRBJ2-7	NA	CASSRDRASYEQYF	TGTGCCAGCAGCCGGGACAGGGCCTCCTACGAGCAGTACTTC
TRBD1	TRBV18	TRBJ2-7	NA	CASSRLTQTGWAYEQYF	TGTGCCAGCTCCCGCCTCACCCAGACAGGGTGGGCCTACGAGCAGTACTTC
TRBD1	TRBV5-1	TRBJ1-2	NA	CASSPRGDGYTF	TGCGCCAGCAGCCCCAGGGGGGATGGCTACACCTTC
TRBD1	TRBV7-9	TRBJ1-4	NA	CASRPGTGDEKLFF	TGTGCCAGCAGGCCCGGGACAGGGGATGAAAAACTGTTTTTT
TRBD2	TRBV3-1/TRBV3-2	TRBJ2-7	few	CASSQDRGGSGLGYEQYF	TGTGCCAGCAGCCAAGATAGGGGTGGTTCGGGACTAGGATACGAGCAGTACTTC
TRBD2	TRBV7-2	TRBJ2-5	NA	CASSLGLAGGQETQYF	TGTGCCAGCAGCTTAGGACTAGCGGGAGGCCAGGAGACCCAGTACTTC
NA	TRBV2	TRBJ1-1	NA	CASIEFMNTEAFF	TGTGCCAGCATCGAGTTTATGAACACTGAAGCTTTCTTT
NA	TRBV30	TRBJ1-1	once	CAWSAVMNTEAFF	TGTGCCTGGAGCGCAGTCATGAACACTGAAGCTTTCTTT
NA	TRBV24-1	TRBJ2-3	NA	CATSQGLGTDTQYF	TGTGCCACCAGTCAGGGCCTGGGCACAGATACGCAGTATTTT
NA	TRBV14	TRBJ2-2	NA	CASSQDSLAGDTGELFF	TGTGCCAGCAGCCAAGATAGCCTAGCAGGAGACACCGGGGAGCTGTTTTTT
TRBD2	TRBV3-1/TRBV3-2	TRBJ2-7	NA	CASSQDWGGEQYF	TGTGCCAGCAGCCAAGACTGGGGAGGGGAGCAGTACTTC
NA	TRBV5-6	TRBJ2-1	NA	CASSLELAGEQFF	TGTGCCAGCAGCTTGGAACTAGCCGGTGAGCAGTTCTTC
NA	TRBV27	TRBJ2-7	few	CASSGRLSEAYEQYF	TGTGCCAGCAGTGGCCGCCTAAGCGAAGCCTACGAGCAGTACTTC
NA	TRBV27	TRBJ2-1	NA	CASSYDRNPYNEQFF	TGTGCCAGCAGTTACGACAGGAACCCCTACAATGAGCAGTTCTTC
TRBD2	TRBV19	TRBJ2-2	once	CASSVLAGGTGELFF	TGTGCCAGTAGTGTACTAGCGGGAGGTACCGGGGAGCTGTTTTTT
NA	TRBV7-3	TRBJ2-5	NA	CASSLNPTTEQTQYF	TGTGCCAGCAGCTTAAATCCAACTACGGAACAGACCCAGTACTTC
TRBD2	TRBV28	TRBJ2-1	NA	CASSPPVGDRATSGIFEQFF	TGTGCCAGCAGTCCCCCGGTCGGGGACAGGGCGACTAGCGGGATCTTTGAGCAGTTCTTC
NA	TRBV27	TRBJ2-7	NA	CASSLGSYGPLYEQYF	TGTGCCAGCAGTTTAGGATCCTATGGGCCTCTATACGAGCAGTACTTC
TRBD1	TRBV14	TRBJ1-1	NA	CASSQSGQGSPEAFF	TGTGCCAGCAGCCAATCAGGACAGGGGAGTCCCGAAGCTTTCTTT
NA	TRBV9	TRBJ2-2	NA	CASSVTVMRESYPGELFF	TGTGCCAGCAGCGTAACAGTAATGAGGGAGTCTTATCCCGGGGAGCTGTTTTTT